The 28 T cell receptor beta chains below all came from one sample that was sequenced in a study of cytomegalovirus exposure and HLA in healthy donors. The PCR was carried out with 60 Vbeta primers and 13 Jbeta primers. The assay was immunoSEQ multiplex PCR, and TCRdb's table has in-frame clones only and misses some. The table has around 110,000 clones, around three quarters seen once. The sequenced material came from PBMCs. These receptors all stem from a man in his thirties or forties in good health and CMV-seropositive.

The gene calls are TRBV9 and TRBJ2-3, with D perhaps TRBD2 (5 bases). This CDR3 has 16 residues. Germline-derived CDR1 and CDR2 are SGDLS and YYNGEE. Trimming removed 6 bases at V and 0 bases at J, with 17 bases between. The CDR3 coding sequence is TGTGCCAGCACCGATCGGGGAACCGCTAGCACAGATACGCAGTATTTT. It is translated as CASTDRGTASTDTQYF.

The CDR3 DNA reads TGTGCCAGCAGTGCTATATATAATGAAAAACTGTTTTTT. Residues: CASSAIYNEKLFF. The J gene is TRBJ1-4, the V gene TRBV6-1; D is uncertain. V lost 4 bases to trimming and J lost 4 bases, with 7 bases between them. CDR1 is MNHNS, CDR2 SASEGT, per germline. The CDR3 is 13 residues long.

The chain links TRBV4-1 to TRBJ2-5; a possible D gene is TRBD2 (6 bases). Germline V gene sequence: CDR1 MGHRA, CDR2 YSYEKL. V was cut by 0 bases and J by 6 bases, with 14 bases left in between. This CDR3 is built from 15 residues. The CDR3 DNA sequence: TGCGCCAGCAGCCAAGATTCTACTAGCATCCAGACCCAGTACTTC. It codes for CASSQDSTSIQTQYF.

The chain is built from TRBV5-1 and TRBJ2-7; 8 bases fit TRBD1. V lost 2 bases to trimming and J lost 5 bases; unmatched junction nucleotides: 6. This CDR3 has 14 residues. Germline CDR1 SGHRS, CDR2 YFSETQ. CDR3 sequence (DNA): TGCGCCAGCAGCTTAATCCAGGGGGCAAACGAGCAGTACTTC. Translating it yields CASSLIQGANEQYF.

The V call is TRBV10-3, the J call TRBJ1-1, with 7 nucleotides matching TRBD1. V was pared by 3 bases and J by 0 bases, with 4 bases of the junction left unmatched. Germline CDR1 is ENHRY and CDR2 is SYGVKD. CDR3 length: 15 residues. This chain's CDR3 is CAISDPGQLNTEAFF. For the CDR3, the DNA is TGTGCCATCAGTGACCCGGGACAGCTGAACACTGAAGCTTTCTTT.

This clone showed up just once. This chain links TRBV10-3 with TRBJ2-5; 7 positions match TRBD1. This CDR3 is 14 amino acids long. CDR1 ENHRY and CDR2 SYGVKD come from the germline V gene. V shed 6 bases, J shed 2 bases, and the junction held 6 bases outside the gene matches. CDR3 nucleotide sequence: TGTGCCATCAGCGACGGGACAGATCAAGAGACCCAGTACTTC. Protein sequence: CAISDGTDQETQYF.

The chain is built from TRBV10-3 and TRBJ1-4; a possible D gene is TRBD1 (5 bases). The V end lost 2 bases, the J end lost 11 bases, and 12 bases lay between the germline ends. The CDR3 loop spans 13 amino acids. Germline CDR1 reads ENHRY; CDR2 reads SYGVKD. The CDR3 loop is CAISEPLTGKLFF. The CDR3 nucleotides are TGTGCCATCAGTGAGCCACTCACAGGTAAACTGTTTTTT.

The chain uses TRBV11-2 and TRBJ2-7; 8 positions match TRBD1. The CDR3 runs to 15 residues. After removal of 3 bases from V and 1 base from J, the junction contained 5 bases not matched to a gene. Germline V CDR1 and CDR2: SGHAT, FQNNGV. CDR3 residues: CASSFRTGSSYEQYF. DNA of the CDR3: TGTGCCAGCAGCTTCCGGACAGGGAGTTCCTACGAGCAGTACTTC.

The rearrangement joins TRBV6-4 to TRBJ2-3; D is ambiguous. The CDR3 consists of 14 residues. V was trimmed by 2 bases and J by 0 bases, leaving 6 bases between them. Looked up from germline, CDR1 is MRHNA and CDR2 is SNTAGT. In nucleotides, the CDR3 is TGTGCCAGCAGTGACGAGGATAGCACAGATACGCAGTATTTT. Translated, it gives CASSDEDSTDTQYF.

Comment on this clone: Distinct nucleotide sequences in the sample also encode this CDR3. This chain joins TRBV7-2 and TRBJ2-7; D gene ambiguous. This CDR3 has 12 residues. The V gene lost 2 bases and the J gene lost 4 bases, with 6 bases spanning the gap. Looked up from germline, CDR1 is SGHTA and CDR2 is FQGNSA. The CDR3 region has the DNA TGTGCCAGCAGCTTAACAGCATACGAGCAGTACTTC. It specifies CASSLTAYEQYF.

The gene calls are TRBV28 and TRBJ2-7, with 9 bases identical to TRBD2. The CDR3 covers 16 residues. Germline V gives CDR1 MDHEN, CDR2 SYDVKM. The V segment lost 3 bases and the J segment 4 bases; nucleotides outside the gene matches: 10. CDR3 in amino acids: CASSFSPSGIQYEQYF. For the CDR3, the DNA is TGTGCCAGCAGTTTTTCCCCTAGCGGGATCCAGTACGAGCAGTACTTC.

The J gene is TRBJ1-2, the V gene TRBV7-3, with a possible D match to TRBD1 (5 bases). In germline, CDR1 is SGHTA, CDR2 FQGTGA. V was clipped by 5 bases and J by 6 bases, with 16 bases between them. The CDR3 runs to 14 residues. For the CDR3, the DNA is TGTGCCAGCAGCGCCAAGACCGGGGGGGATGGCTACACCTTC. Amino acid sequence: CASSAKTGGDGYTF.

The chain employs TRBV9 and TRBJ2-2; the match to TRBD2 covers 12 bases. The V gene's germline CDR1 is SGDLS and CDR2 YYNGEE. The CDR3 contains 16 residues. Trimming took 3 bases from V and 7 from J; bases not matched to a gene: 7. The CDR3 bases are TGTGCCAGCAGCGAGAGACTAGCGGGAGACTTCGGGGAGCTGTTTTTT. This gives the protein CASSERLAGDFGELFF.

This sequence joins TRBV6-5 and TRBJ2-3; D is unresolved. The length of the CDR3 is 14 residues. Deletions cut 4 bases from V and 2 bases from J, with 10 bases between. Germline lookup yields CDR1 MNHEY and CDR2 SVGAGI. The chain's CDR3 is CASSSGGYTDTQYF. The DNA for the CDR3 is TGTGCCAGCAGTTCTGGCGGCTACACAGATACGCAGTATTTT.

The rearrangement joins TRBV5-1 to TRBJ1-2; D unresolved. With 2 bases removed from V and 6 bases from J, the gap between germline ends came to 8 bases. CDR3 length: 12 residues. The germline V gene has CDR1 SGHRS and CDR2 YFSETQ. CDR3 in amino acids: CASSFSGDGYTF. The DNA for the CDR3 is TGCGCCAGCAGCTTCTCGGGAGATGGCTACACCTTC.

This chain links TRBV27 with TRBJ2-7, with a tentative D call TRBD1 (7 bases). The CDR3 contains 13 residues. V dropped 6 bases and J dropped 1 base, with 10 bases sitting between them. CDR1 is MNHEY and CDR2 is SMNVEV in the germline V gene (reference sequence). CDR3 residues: CASSAGGSYEQYF. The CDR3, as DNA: TGTGCCAGCAGCGCAGGGGGGTCCTACGAGCAGTACTTC.

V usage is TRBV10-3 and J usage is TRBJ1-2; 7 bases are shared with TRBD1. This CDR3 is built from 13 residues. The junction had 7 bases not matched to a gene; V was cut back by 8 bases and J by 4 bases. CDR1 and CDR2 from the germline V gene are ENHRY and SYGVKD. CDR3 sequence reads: CAISTGTVYGYTF. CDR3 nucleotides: TGTGCCATCTCAACCGGGACAGTCTATGGCTACACCTTC.

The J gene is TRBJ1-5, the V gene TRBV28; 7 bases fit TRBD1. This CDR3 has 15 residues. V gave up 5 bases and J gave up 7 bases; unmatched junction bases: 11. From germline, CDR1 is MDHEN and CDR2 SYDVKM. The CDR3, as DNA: TGTGCCAGCAGTCTTATAACAGGGGTGGGGCAGCCCCAGCATTTT. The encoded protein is CASSLITGVGQPQHF. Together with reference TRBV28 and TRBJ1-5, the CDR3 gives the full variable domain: DVKVTQSSRYLVKRTGEKVFLECVQDMDHENMFWYRQDPGLGLRLIYFSYDVKMKEKGDIPEGYSVSREKKERFSLILESASTNQTSMYLCASSLITGVGQPQHFGDGTRLSIL.

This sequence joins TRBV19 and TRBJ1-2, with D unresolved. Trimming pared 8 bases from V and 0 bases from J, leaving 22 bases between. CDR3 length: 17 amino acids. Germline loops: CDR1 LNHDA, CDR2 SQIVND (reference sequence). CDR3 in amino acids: CASGYRIPFQANYGYTF. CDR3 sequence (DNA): TGTGCCAGTGGATACAGAATACCTTTCCAAGCTAACTATGGCTACACCTTC.

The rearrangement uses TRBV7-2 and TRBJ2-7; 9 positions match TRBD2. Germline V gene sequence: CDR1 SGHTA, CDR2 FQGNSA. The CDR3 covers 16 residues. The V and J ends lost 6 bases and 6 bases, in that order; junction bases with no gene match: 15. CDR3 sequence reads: CASSSLIGGGAVEQYF. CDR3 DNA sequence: TGTGCCAGCAGTTCCTTAATAGGCGGGGGGGCGGTCGAGCAGTACTTC.

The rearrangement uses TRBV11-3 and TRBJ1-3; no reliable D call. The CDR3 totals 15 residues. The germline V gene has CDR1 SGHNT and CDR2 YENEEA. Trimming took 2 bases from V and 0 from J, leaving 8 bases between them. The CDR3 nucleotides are TGTGCCAGCAGCTTACGCGGGTCCTCTGGAAACACCATATATTTT. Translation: CASSLRGSSGNTIYF.

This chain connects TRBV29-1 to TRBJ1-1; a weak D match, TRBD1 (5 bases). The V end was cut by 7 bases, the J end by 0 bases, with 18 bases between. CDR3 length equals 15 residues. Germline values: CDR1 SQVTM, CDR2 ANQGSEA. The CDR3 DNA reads TGCAGCGGGGCCGGGGGGTGGGGAATGAACACTGAAGCTTTCTTT. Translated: CSGAGGWGMNTEAFF.

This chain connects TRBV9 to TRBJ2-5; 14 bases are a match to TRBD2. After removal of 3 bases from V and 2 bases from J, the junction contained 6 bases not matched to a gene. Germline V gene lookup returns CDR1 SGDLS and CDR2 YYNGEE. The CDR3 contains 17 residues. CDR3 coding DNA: TGTGCCAGCAGCGATGGGACTAGCGGGGGTTCTCAAGAGACCCAGTACTTC. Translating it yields CASSDGTSGGSQETQYF.

The CDR3: CSAQGQGGYEQYF. CDR3 in DNA: TGCAGCGCCCAGGGACAGGGAGGATACGAGCAGTACTTC. The V gene is TRBV29-1, the J gene TRBJ2-7; 9 bases agree with TRBD1. Looked up from germline, CDR1 is SQVTM and CDR2 is ANQGSEA. This CDR3 has 13 residues. V trimming: 7 bases; J trimming: 4 bases; junction bases outside the gene matches: 8.

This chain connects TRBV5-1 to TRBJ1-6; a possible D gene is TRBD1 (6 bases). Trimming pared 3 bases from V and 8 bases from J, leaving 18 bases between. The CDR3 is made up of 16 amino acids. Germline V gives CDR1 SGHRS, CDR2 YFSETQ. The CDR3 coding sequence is TGCGCCAGCAGCTATGGACCGACCCCAGGGGATTCACCCCTCCACTTT. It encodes CASSYGPTPGDSPLHF. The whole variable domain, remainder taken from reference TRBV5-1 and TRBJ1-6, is KAGVTQTPRYLIKTRGQQVTLSCSPISGHRSVSWYQQTPGQGLQFLFEYFSETQRNKGNFPGRFSGRQFSNSRSEMNVSTLELGDSALYLCASSYGPTPGDSPLHFGNGTRLTVT.

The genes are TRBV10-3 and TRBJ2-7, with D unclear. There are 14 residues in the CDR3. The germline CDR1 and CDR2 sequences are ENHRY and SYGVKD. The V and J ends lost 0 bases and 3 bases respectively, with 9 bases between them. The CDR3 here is CAISESHGVYEQYF. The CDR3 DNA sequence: TGTGCCATCAGTGAGTCGCACGGAGTCTACGAGCAGTACTTC.

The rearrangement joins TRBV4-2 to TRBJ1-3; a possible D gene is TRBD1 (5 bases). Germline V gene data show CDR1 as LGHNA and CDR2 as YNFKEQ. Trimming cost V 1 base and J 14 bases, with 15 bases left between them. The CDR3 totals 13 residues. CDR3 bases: TGTGCCAGCAGCCAAGTTCAGGGTCAAGGGGTATATTTT. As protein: CASSQVQGQGVYF.

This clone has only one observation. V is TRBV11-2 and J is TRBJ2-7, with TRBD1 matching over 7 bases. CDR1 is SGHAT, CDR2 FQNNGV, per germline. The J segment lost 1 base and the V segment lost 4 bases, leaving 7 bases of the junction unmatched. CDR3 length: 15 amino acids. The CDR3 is CASSWGAGGSYEQYF. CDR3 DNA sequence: TGTGCCAGCAGCTGGGGTGCAGGGGGTTCCTACGAGCAGTACTTC.